This T cell receptor (beta chain) was sequenced for a study of cytomegalovirus exposure and HLA in healthy donors. General study findings and limits: Overall, around 150 TCR beta chains were annotated as cytomegalovirus-associated. Usually a TCR sequence was rare, but some public TCRs were found in many donors. In a later analysis, HLA-associated beta chains showed higher expansion and lower generation probabilities than comparable chains.

CDR1 and CDR2 from the germline V gene are LNHDA and SQIVND (reference sequence). The trim removed 6 bases at V and 6 bases at J, leaving 2 bases unmatched. The CDR3 has 13 amino acids. A word on this clone: Its target is unknown.

With 60 Vbeta and 13 Jbeta primers, the PCR was carried out. In the study's own analysis: In a later analysis, approximately 73 million unique TCR beta chains included roughly 11 million shared by two or more donors. TCRdb's table, derived via immunoSEQ multiplex PCR, lists solely in-frame clones and lacks some. V and J calls and clone size follow that table, whereas D and trimming were derived from the DNA. The sample holds approximately 140,000 clones; approximately 60% are singletons and the top ten take about 7.1%. V is TRBV19 and J is TRBJ2-2; 9 nucleotides match TRBD2. The material sequenced was PBMCs. This receptor was obtained from an older woman in good health and CMV-seropositive. The CDR3 protein is CASRLAGAGELFF. The CDR3 DNA follows: TGTGCCAGTAGATTAGCGGGAGCCGGGGAGCTGTTTTTT.